These T cell receptor beta chains were read from a single sample in a study of blood T cell repertoires in COVID-19. Repertoires were generated with immunoSEQ multiplex PCR, while TCRdb's copy carries only in-frame clones and drops some. Of 110,000 to 150,000 clones in the sample, 85% were seen once. Sequenced material: peripheral blood. These receptors came from a man in his forties or fifties with acute or convalescent COVID-19. The CDR3 runs from the conserved cysteine through the conserved F or W. The order of the fields is CDR3 length, V gene, clone size, J gene, D gene, CDR3 DNA, CDR3 protein. The D gene is left open where the match is weak. Some rows mark clone size as missing; the rest say once, few, many or name a class of expanded clone.

>14|TRBV3-1/TRBV3-2|NA|TRBJ1-4|NA
TGTGCCAGCAGACCGTCGGGAAATAATGAAAAACTGTTTTTT
CASRPSGNNEKLFF
>12|TRBV11-2|NA|TRBJ1-2|NA
TGTGCCAGCAGCTTAGAACGGGGTGGCTACACCTTC
CASSLERGGYTF
>18|TRBV10-3|once|TRBJ2-7|TRBD2
TGTGCCATCAGTGAGCGTGGAGTGCTAGCGGGAGGTCCCTACGAGCAGTACTTC
CAISERGVLAGGPYEQYF
>16|TRBV7-3|few|TRBJ1-2|TRBD1
TGTGCCAGCAGCCTGCCCGGGACGAGGGGGCGGCATGGCTACACCTTC
CASSLPGTRGRHGYTF
>15|TRBV9|NA|TRBJ2-3|TRBD1
TGTGCCAGCAGCGTAGTTACAGGGGGCACAGATACGCAGTATTTT
CASSVVTGGTDTQYF
>13|TRBV24-1|NA|TRBJ1-2|NA
TGTGCCACCAGTGACACATCTAACTATGGCTACACCTTC
CATSDTSNYGYTF
>13|TRBV30|NA|TRBJ1-4|NA
TGTGCCTGGAGTGTTCATCCAGGTGAAAAACTGTTTTTT
CAWSVHPGEKLFF
>15|TRBV3-1/TRBV3-2|once|TRBJ2-2|NA
TGTGCCAGCAGCCAACGCGGGTCGAACACCGGGGAGCTGTTTTTT
CASSQRGSNTGELFF
>14|TRBV5-1|NA|TRBJ2-5|TRBD1
TGCGCCAGCAGCCCGGGACAGGGGGAAGAGACCCAGTACTTC
CASSPGQGEETQYF
>13|TRBV28|NA|TRBJ2-7|NA
TGTGCCAGCAGTTTACAGAGGTCCTACGAGCAGTACTTC
CASSLQRSYEQYF
>18|TRBV7-6|NA|TRBJ1-3|TRBD1
TGTGCCAGCAGCTTGGCCGCCTACTCAGGGGGAAGGGGAAACACCATATATTTT
CASSLAAYSGGRGNTIYF
>13|TRBV7-3|NA|TRBJ2-3|NA
TGTGCCAGCAGCTTATTATTATCGGATACGCAGTATTTT
CASSLLLSDTQYF
>14|TRBV2|NA|TRBJ1-1|NA
TGTGCCAGCAGTGATTGGAGGTTGAACACTGAAGCTTTCTTT
CASSDWRLNTEAFF